This T cell receptor (beta chain) was sequenced for a study of blood T cell repertoires in COVID-19. Background on the study: Whether acute or convalescent, the COVID-19 samples came from the United States, Italy and Spain. PBMCs, B-cell-depleted T cells, or T cells provided the cDNA or gDNA that made up the material.

In the source study's methods: Reference gene primer amplification gave nucleated cell count estimates. The data were produced by immunoSEQ multiplex PCR, yet TCRdb's version contains in-frame clones alone and is incomplete. That table gives V, J and clone size, and the DNA gave D and trimming. The table has more than 25,000 clones, roughly 90% seen once. The CDR3 spans 15 residues. V shed 6 bases and J 2 bases; nucleotides not matched to a gene: 7. Germline values: CDR1 SGHTA, CDR2 FQGNSA. The sample consisted of peripheral blood. This chain connects TRBV7-2 to TRBJ2-7, with 10 nucleotides matching TRBD2. This receptor was taken from a human donor with active COVID-19. The donor label of this sample is uncertain. The CDR3 coding sequence is TGTGCCAGCAGTCCCGAACTAGCGGGGACCTACGAGCAGTACTTC. Translation gives CASSPELAGTYEQYF.